The T cell receptor beta chain described here comes from a study of spatial heterogeneity in lung cancer (dated by TCRdb to about 2019). Regarding the complete study: Beta-chain transcripts were consistently detected in greater numbers than alpha-chain transcripts, which likely reflected higher beta-chain transcript abundance. In the raw uncorrected reads, each unique combination of TCR and UMI appeared more than ten times on average. Nonsynonymous mutation counts, determined by whole-exome sequencing of tumor tissue, were related to TCR repertoire features. The study quantitatively compared TCR alpha and beta repertoires across multiple tumor regions, matched nontumor lung and blood in non-small cell lung cancer. At surgery, some 220 tumor regions, some 61 matched nontumor lung samples and 56 PBMC samples were TCR-sequenced for both alpha and beta chains. Study-wide conclusions, independent of this receptor: Ubiquitous expanded tumor TCRs showed up in blood more often at tumor resection than at routine follow-up. Additional single-cell paired TCR alpha and beta sequencing was considered necessary to confirm, at a functional level, the hypothesis that regional TCRs recognize regional mutations.

The germline V gene yields MNHEY for CDR1 and SVGEGT for CDR2. Measured from the cysteine to the phenylalanine, the CDR3 is 12 residues long. Only the CDR3 DNA is retained, 36 bases long and in frame from the first base. Relative to germline, V is 2 bases shorter and J is 8 bases shorter, with 9 bases between their ends. This clonotype has ten or more counts. What this receptor recognizes is not known. No much larger clonotype is one base removed from it; base qualities were not supplied. Reading the label with the study, this specimen's time point is: sample taken at primary tumor resection. TCR sequencing used whole RNA extracted from tumor and nontumor lung tissue, or from cryopreserved PBMC samples, without cell sorting. Samples were obtained from about 75 patients with early-stage, untreated non-small cell lung cancer from the lung TRACERx cohort. Only patients with enough RNA available from two or more tumor regions were chosen for TCR sequencing.

Libraries came from 5' RACE. The sequencing machine was a NextSeq 500. The TCR library protocol attached a unique molecular identifier to each TCR cDNA molecule to allow correction of PCR and sequencing errors. As for the authors' bioinformatics: TCR identification, UMI-based error correction and CDR3 extraction were all carried out with Decombinator tools. Expanded TCRs were defined as those above a frequency of 2 per 1,000, corresponding to the top 1% of the tumor frequency distribution. Renyi diversity was computed with the R vegan package after each repertoire had been subsampled 100 times to 5,000 TCRs. CDR3 similarity networks were constructed using string-kernel similarity of amino acid triplets, with links drawn between CDR3s whose pairwise similarity was above 0.82. TCRdb applied fastp at Q25 and MiXCR to the public reads, then kept only in-frame beta chains. Identical CDR3 protein sequences are pooled into one entry, listed with their most common genes and DNA. These V and J calls are TCRdb output, not the study's own analysis. The sample table lists about 85,000 distinct CDR3 sequences, 15% to 25% of them with a count of one. About 6.8% of the sample is held by the ten biggest clonotypes.

The V and J segments used are TRBV6-2 or TRBV6-3 and TRBJ2-5, with a tentative D gene TRBD2 over 5 matching bases. The input for sequencing was PBMCs, taken at surgery. The source of this sequence is a male donor with early-stage non-small cell lung cancer. The nucleotide sequence is given as TGTGCCAGCAGTTACGGGCCGGGAACCCAGTACTTC. This encodes CASSYGPGTQYF.